Below, 29 T cell receptor beta chains from the same sample are listed, as sequenced in a study of blood T cells in healthy people across ages. A J-beta primer mix and a sample-barcoded 5' primer were used in a second PCR of roughly 6 to 11 cycles. TCRdb processed the 5' RACE reads anew with MiXCR; each CDR3 protein has one entry. The table has more than 650,000 distinct CDR3 sequences, around 24% seen once; the top ten hold around 2.9%. The data also belong to a second study, concerning T cells of mothers and their children.

The sequenced sample was blood. The receptors were gathered from a boy aged 5-17 years in good health.

This clonotype was observed a handful of times. The junction and the germline gene differ at one end; a read error may be behind it. J is TRBJ1-1 and V is TRBV5-1; D call uncertain. Germline CDR1 SGHRS, CDR2 YFSETQ. The CDR3 runs 13 residues. This CDR3 is CASSLVVGTEAFF. Here the CDR3 DNA reads TGTGCTAGCAGCTTAGTAGTGGGCACTGAAGCTTTCTTT.

The table lists this clonotype with a few counts. The genes are TRBV5-1 and TRBJ2-5, with D unclear. The CDR3 sequence is 14 residues long. Germline CDR1 and CDR2: SGHRS and YFSETQ. V lost 0 bases and J lost 5, with 11 bases in between. CDR3 loop: CASSLGLSSETQYF. Written as DNA, the CDR3 is TGCGCCAGCAGCTTGGGTTTGAGCTCGGAGACCCAGTACTTC.

This clonotype turned up a few times. The chain recombines TRBV20-1 with TRBJ1-2; D remains unclear. V dropped 0 bases and J dropped 7 bases, with 6 bases sitting between them. Germline-derived CDR1 and CDR2 are DFQATT and SNEGSKA (reference sequence). The length of the CDR3 is 11 residues. The CDR3 sequence is CSARDVRGYTF. The CDR3 DNA reads as TGCAGTGCTAGAGACGTTCGTGGCTACACCTTC.

This clonotype was seen only a few times. The chain has TRBV29-1 and TRBJ1-2; D uncertain. Per germline, CDR1 SQVTM and CDR2 ANQGSEA. There are 12 residues in the CDR3. V shed 7 bases and J shed 2 bases, with 11 bases lying between them. CDR3 sequence: CSAVALNYGYTF. In nucleotides, the CDR3 is TGCAGCGCGGTGGCATTGAACTATGGCTACACCTTC.

This chain links TRBV6-1 with TRBJ1-5; maybe TRBD1 (6 bases). The CDR3 consists of 16 residues. Trimming took 4 bases from V and 6 from J, leaving 19 bases between them. The germline CDR1 and CDR2 sequences are MNHNS and SASEGT. DNA for the CDR3: TGTGCCAGCAGTGGAGGATTGACAGGATACAGTCAGCCCCAGCATTTT. Its translation: CASSGGLTGYSQPQHF.

This clonotype was counted a few times. The J gene is TRBJ2-1, the V gene TRBV9; perhaps TRBD1 as D (7 bases). Trimming stripped 0 bases from V and 9 bases from J, with 13 bases between. Germline CDR1 and CDR2: SGDLS and YYNGEE. The CDR3 length is 14 residues. The CDR3 reads CASSVEPGGGEQFF. CDR3 DNA: TGTGCCAGCAGCGTAGAACCAGGGGGAGGTGAGCAGTTCTTC.

There are a few counts of this clonotype. The gene calls are TRBV2 and TRBJ2-5; 7 bases map to TRBD1. The CDR3 is 12 amino acids. Germline V gene data show CDR1 as SNHLY and CDR2 as FYNNEI. V dropped 6 bases and J dropped 11; count of bases not matched to a gene: 9. CDR3 sequence reads: CASSKGTVVQYF. Written as DNA, the CDR3 is TGTGCCAGCAGCAAAGGGACAGTGGTGCAGTACTTC.

This clonotype was observed once. The chain employs TRBV30 and TRBJ2-7; D ambiguous. Per the germline V gene, CDR1 is GTSNPN and CDR2 is SVGIG (reference sequence). V was clipped by 3 bases and J by 4 bases, with 7 bases between them. The CDR3 covers 11 residues. CDR3 DNA sequence: TGTGCCTGGAGCGATCTTTACGAGCAGTACTTC. This gives the protein CAWSDLYEQYF.

This clonotype was seen more than once but under ten times. The rearrangement uses TRBV5-1 and TRBJ1-6; the match to TRBD1 covers 10 bases. After removal of 3 bases from V and 9 bases from J, the junction contained 9 bases not matched to a gene. CDR3 length: 16 residues. Germline V lookup: CDR1 SGHRS, CDR2 YFSETQ. CDR3 region: CASSSRGDRGLSPLHF. DNA of the CDR3: TGCGCCAGCAGCTCCCGGGGTGACAGGGGGCTTTCACCCCTCCACTTT.

This sequence joins TRBV20-1 and TRBJ2-6; TRBD1 might be the D (5 bases). V was shortened by 4 bases and J by 4 bases, with 17 bases between the two germline ends. Germline lookup yields CDR1 DFQATT and CDR2 SNEGSKA (reference sequence). The CDR3 totals 16 residues. The CDR3 sequence: CSANRPLGPGANVLTF. Here the CDR3 DNA reads TGCAGTGCTAACCGACCGCTGGGGCCCGGGGCCAACGTCCTGACTTTC.

V usage is TRBV6-2 or TRBV6-3 and J usage is TRBJ1-1, with 10 nucleotides matching TRBD1. This CDR3 is built from 16 residues. J gave up 4 bases and V 4 bases, and 9 bases lay outside the gene matches. Germline CDR1 MNHEY, CDR2 SVGEGT. The CDR3 DNA sequence: TGTGCCAGCAGTTCCAGACAGGGGGCTGATGTCACTGAAGCTTTCTTT. Its translation is CASSSRQGADVTEAFF.

The V call is TRBV27, the J call TRBJ1-1; 7 nucleotides agree with TRBD1. Trimming took 6 bases from V and 3 from J; bases not matched to a gene: 10. Looked up from germline, CDR1 is MNHEY and CDR2 is SMNVEV (reference sequence). This CDR3 has 15 amino acids. As DNA, the CDR3 is TGTGCCAGCAGCCTACGACAGGGTTCGCACACTGAAGCTTTCTTT. Protein product: CASSLRQGSHTEAFF.

The chain links TRBV10-3 to TRBJ2-1; 8 nucleotides agree with TRBD2. The J call may be wrong; the DNA end is better matched by TRBJ2-5. Per the germline V gene, CDR1 is ENHRY and CDR2 is SYGVKD. This CDR3 spans 13 amino acids. CDR3 coding DNA: TGTGCCATCAGTAGCGGGGGAGGAGAGACCCAGTACTTC. Its translation is CAISSGGGETQYF.

The chain uses TRBV9 and TRBJ2-5; D is ambiguous. With the DNA end fitting TRBJ2-1 better, the J assignment may be wrong. This CDR3 has 12 amino acids. Germline values: CDR1 SGDLS, CDR2 YYNGEE. CDR3 nucleotides: TGTGCCAGCAGCGGAGTTGGTCAGCAGCAGTTCTTC. This encodes CASSGVGQQQFF.

This chain uses TRBV20-1 with TRBJ2-5, with D unresolved. The CDR3 contains 12 residues. The V gene lost 4 bases and the J gene lost 2 bases, with 8 bases spanning the gap. Germline CDR1 reads DFQATT; CDR2 reads SNEGSKA (reference sequence). DNA of the CDR3: TGCAGTGCTAAGCGTAATCAAGAGACCCAGTACTTC. This translates into CSAKRNQETQYF.

This sequence joins TRBV6-1 and TRBJ2-7; TRBD2 matches 11 bases. Losses at the gene ends were 7 bases for V and 2 bases for J; bases not matched to a gene: 4. In germline, CDR1 is MNHNS, CDR2 SASEGT. This CDR3 contains 14 residues. The CDR3 sequence is CASISLAGAYEQYF. The CDR3, as DNA: TGTGCCAGCATTTCACTAGCGGGGGCCTACGAGCAGTACTTC.

V gene TRBV12-3 or TRBV12-4 combines with J gene TRBJ2-3; TRBD2 is a possible D gene (5 bases). This CDR3 comprises 14 residues. V was shortened by 3 bases and J by 2 bases, with 9 bases between the two germline ends. The CDR3 region is CASSLWGVTDTQYF. As DNA, the CDR3 is TGTGCCAGCAGTTTGTGGGGAGTCACAGATACGCAGTATTTT.

The rearrangement uses TRBV19 and TRBJ2-6, with unresolved D. Germline loops: CDR1 LNHDA, CDR2 SQIVND (reference sequence). With 7 bases removed from V and 4 bases from J, the gap between germline ends came to 8 bases. CDR3 size: 13 residues. In DNA, the CDR3 is TGTGCCAGTACCCCCGGCGGGGCCAACGTCCTGACTTTC. As protein: CASTPGGANVLTF.

This chain uses TRBV20-1 with TRBJ2-5; D gene ambiguous. Trimming took off 6 bases at V and 5 bases at J, with 13 bases between the two ends. Germline values: CDR1 DFQATT, CDR2 SNEGSKA (reference sequence). This CDR3 has 12 residues. DNA for the CDR3: TGCAGTGCCTCCGGGCCCTGGGAGACCCAGTACTTC. As protein: CSASGPWETQYF.

This clonotype was seen ten or more times. The genes are TRBV7-9 and TRBJ1-1; no firm D call. The V end was cut by 2 bases, the J end by 1 base, with 5 bases between. CDR1 is SEHNR and CDR2 is FQNEAQ in the germline V gene (reference sequence). This CDR3 region has 13 residues. Written as DNA, the CDR3 is TGTGCCAGCAGCTTAAACAGGAACACTGAAGCTTTCTTT. This codes for CASSLNRNTEAFF. Variable domain in full (rest from reference TRBV7-9 and TRBJ1-1): DTGVSQNPRHKITKRGQNVTFRCDPISEHNRLYWYRQTLGQGPEFLTYFQNEAQLEKSRLLSDRFSAERPKGSFSTLEIQRTEQGDSAMYLCASSLNRNTEAFFGQGTRLTVV.

This sequence joins TRBV7-2 and TRBJ1-6, with 8 bases fitting TRBD1. The germline gives CDR1 SGHTA, CDR2 FQGNSA. J lost 7 bases, V lost 7 bases, and 9 bases had no gene match. The CDR3 extends over 15 amino acids. CDR3 residues: CASTPDRTGNSPLHF. In DNA form, the CDR3 reads TGTGCCAGCACCCCTGATAGGACAGGGAATTCACCCCTCCACTTT. The variable domain in full, completed from reference TRBV7-2 and TRBJ1-6, reads GAGVSQSPSNKVTEKGKDVELRCDPISGHTALYWYRQSLGQGLEFLIYFQGNSAPDKSGLPSDRFSAERTGGSVSTLTIQRTQQEDSAVYLCASTPDRTGNSPLHFGNGTRLTVT.

This clonotype was detected a few times. V is TRBV30 and J is TRBJ2-7; 11 bases line up with TRBD2. The CDR3 spans 13 residues. Germline V gene sequence: CDR1 GTSNPN, CDR2 SVGIG (reference sequence). V gave up 8 bases and J gave up 5 bases; unmatched junction bases: 8. The CDR3 loop is CAGTLAGGHEQYF. The CDR3 DNA reads as TGTGCCGGTACGCTAGCGGGGGGCCACGAGCAGTACTTC.

The V gene is TRBV15, the J gene TRBJ2-5, with D maybe TRBD1 (5 bases). V lost 0 bases and J lost 5, with 7 bases in between. CDR1 is LNHNV, CDR2 YYDKDF, per germline (reference sequence). This CDR3 region has 13 residues. This CDR3 is CATSRDRAETQYF. The DNA for the CDR3 is TGTGCCACCAGCAGAGACAGGGCGGAGACCCAGTACTTC. Using reference TRBV15 and TRBJ2-5 for the parts outside the CDR3, the full variable domain is DAMVIQNPRYQVTQFGKPVTLSCSQTLNHNVMYWYQQKSSQAPKLLFHYYDKDFNNEADTPDNFQSRRPNTSFCFLDIRSPGLGDTAMYLCATSRDRAETQYFGPGTRLLVL.

The chain links TRBV6-6 to TRBJ2-3; 7 nucleotides agree with TRBD2. The CDR3 runs 14 residues. Per the germline V gene, CDR1 is MNHNY and CDR2 is SVGAGI (reference sequence). V was pared by 8 bases and J by 1 base, with 6 bases of the junction left unmatched. The CDR3 reads CASYERGGTDTQYF. For the CDR3, the DNA is TGTGCCAGCTACGAACGGGGGGGCACAGATACGCAGTATTTT.

The rearrangement links TRBV20-1 to TRBJ2-1; TRBD2 is a possible D gene (7 bases). Trimming left V 6 bases short and J 4 bases short, with 16 bases between. CDR3 length: 14 residues. The germline gives CDR1 DFQATT, CDR2 SNEGSKA (reference sequence). CDR3 amino acids: CSAEGGAVYNEQFF. As DNA, the CDR3 is TGCAGTGCCGAGGGGGGGGCCGTATACAATGAGCAGTTCTTC.

This clonotype was seen a handful of times. V is TRBV6-2 or TRBV6-3 and J is TRBJ2-1, with 10 bases aligning to TRBD2. This CDR3 contains 17 residues. Germline V gene sequence: CDR1 MNHEY, CDR2 SVGEGT. V was clipped by 0 bases and J by 4 bases; unmatched bases: 6. CDR3: CASSYSGGLAEYNEQFF. Here the CDR3 DNA reads TGTGCCAGCAGTTACTCGGGTGGACTAGCGGAATACAATGAGCAGTTCTTC.

This clonotype was counted a few times. The chain combines TRBV28 with TRBJ2-7; possibly TRBD1 for D (6 bases). CDR1 is MDHEN, CDR2 SYDVKM, per germline. This CDR3 comprises 15 residues. Trimming took off 6 bases at V and 0 bases at J, with 15 bases between the two ends. DNA of the CDR3: TGTGCCAGCAGCTCTACAGGGACCTCCTCCTACGAGCAGTACTTC. It translates to CASSSTGTSSYEQYF.

This clonotype was picked up a small number of times. The rearrangement uses TRBV5-5 and TRBJ2-3; D is perhaps TRBD1 (5 bases). Trimming removed 6 bases from V and 4 bases from J, with 12 bases in between. The CDR3 runs 13 residues. Germline CDR1 reads SGHKS; CDR2 reads YYEKEE (reference sequence). The DNA for the CDR3 is TGTGCCAGCATAGTGACAGACGCAGATACGCAGTATTTT. Translation gives CASIVTDADTQYF.

The V gene is TRBV20-1, the J gene TRBJ2-1, with D possibly being TRBD2 (7 bases). V lost 4 bases, J lost 8 bases, and 24 bases lay in between. The CDR3 contains 16 residues. Germline V gene data show CDR1 as DFQATT and CDR2 as SNEGSKA (reference sequence). CDR3: CSATKGGRGLEYEQFF. DNA for the CDR3: TGCAGTGCTACCAAGGGGGGGCGAGGCCTTGAATATGAGCAGTTCTTC.